This T cell receptor beta chain was recorded in a study of blood T cell repertoires in COVID-19. V was cut by 8 bases and J by 0 bases, with 14 bases left in between. The CDR3 consists of 15 residues. Germline CDR1 and CDR2: MNHEY and SVGAGI. Sequenced by immunoSEQ multiplex PCR; TCRdb stores in-frame clones only, minus some. The table records 75,000 to 85,000 clones, over 75% of them present only once. The chain combines TRBV6-5 with TRBJ1-3, with D unresolved. Material for sequencing was peripheral blood. The TCR originated in a human donor in a cohort sampled during active COVID-19. CDR3 region: CASLGSQSSGNTIYF. The CDR3 nucleotides read TGTGCCAGCTTGGGCAGCCAAAGCTCTGGAAACACCATATATTTT.